One sample yielded the 7 T cell receptor beta chains listed below, sequenced in a study of cytomegalovirus exposure and HLA in healthy donors. Primers included in the PCR were 60 Vbeta and 13 Jbeta primers. Profiling relied on immunoSEQ multiplex PCR, and the TCRdb table lists in-frame clones only, not all of them. This table holds about 200,000 clones, around 81% found once. Specimen: PBMCs. Receptor source: a man aged 30-40 years in good health and CMV-seronegative.

This clone was observed a few times. The same CDR3 can be traced to other DNA sequences in this sample. V is TRBV9 and J is TRBJ1-2; TRBD1 matches 7 bases. Germline trimming cut 0 bases from V and 4 bases from J; bases unmatched to any gene: 3. Germline CDR1 and CDR2: SGDLS and YYNGEE. This CDR3 has 14 amino acids. CDR3 in DNA: TGTGCCAGCAGCGTAGGACAGGGAGCCTATGGCTACACCTTC. This codes for CASSVGQGAYGYTF.

In regard to this clone: The sample has other DNA sequences that encode this CDR3 too. This sequence joins TRBV6-6 and TRBJ1-6, with 11 positions matching TRBD1. The CDR3 has 15 residues. Germline CDR1 reads MNHNY; CDR2 reads SVGAGI (reference sequence). V shed 6 bases, J shed 8 bases, and the junction held 6 bases outside the gene matches. The CDR3 sequence is CASSRGGQGDSPLHF. The CDR3 bases are TGTGCCAGCAGCCGGGGGGGACAGGGGGATTCACCCCTCCACTTT.

This chain links TRBV5-1 with TRBJ2-1, with TRBD1 identical over 7 bases. The CDR3 loop spans 15 amino acids. Germline V lookup: CDR1 SGHRS, CDR2 YFSETQ. V was pared by 1 base and J by 6 bases, with 7 bases of the junction left unmatched. Here the CDR3 DNA reads TGCGCCAGCAGCTTGCCGGGACAGTTTGGCAATGAGCAGTTCTTC. Its translation is CASSLPGQFGNEQFF.

This clone was recorded only once. The V and J genes are TRBV6-1 and TRBJ1-1; D gene unclear. Per germline, CDR1 MNHNS and CDR2 SASEGT. The CDR3 loop spans 15 amino acids. V was clipped by 2 bases and J by 5 bases, with 15 bases between them. The CDR3 DNA reads TGTGCCAGCAGTGAAAGGTGGGCACCAGCTACTGAAGCTTTCTTT. Translated, it gives CASSERWAPATEAFF.

The chain joins TRBV5-4 to TRBJ1-1, with D possibly being TRBD1 (5 bases). The CDR3 length is 12 residues. Germline V lookup: CDR1 SGHNT, CDR2 YYREEE (reference sequence). V dropped 4 bases and J dropped 7 bases, with 11 bases sitting between them. The CDR3 DNA follows: TGTGCCAGCAGCATAGACAGACGTGAAGCTTTCTTT. This translates into CASSIDRREAFF. Based on the CDR3 plus reference TRBV5-4 and TRBJ1-1, the full variable domain is ETGVTQSPTHLIKTRGQQVTLRCSSQSGHNTVSWYQQALGQGPQFIFQYYREEENGRGNFPPRFSGLQFPNYSSELNVNALELDDSALYLCASSIDRREAFFGQGTRLTVV.

CDR3 sequence (DNA): TGTGCCAGCAGGTCTCTAACTAGCACAGATACGCAGTATTTT. The encoded protein is CASRSLTSTDTQYF. The chain couples TRBV27 to TRBJ2-3; D not resolved. The CDR3 has 14 amino acids. The germline CDR1 and CDR2 sequences are MNHEY and SMNVEV (reference sequence). Trimming shortened V by 6 bases and J by 0 bases, and 10 bases separated the two germline ends.

The rearrangement uses TRBV6-5 and TRBJ2-7; TRBD1 is a possible D gene (6 bases). Per the germline V gene, CDR1 is MNHEY and CDR2 is SVGAGI. The length of the CDR3 is 13 residues. V was pared by 6 bases and J by 2 bases, with 11 bases between. CDR3 region: CASRTQGPYEQYF. CDR3 coding DNA: TGTGCCAGCAGAACACAGGGCCCCTACGAGCAGTACTTC.